Each of the 8 T cell receptor beta chains below was sequenced from the same sample in a study of Graves' ophthalmopathy and Graves' hyperthyroidism. Investigators amplified TCR beta CDR3 regions from RNA transcripts. Second-round multiplex PCR followed a first-round RT-PCR using HTBI primers. TCRdb redid the calling of the multiplex PCR reads with MiXCR, one entry per CDR3 protein. This sample has 500,000 to 700,000 distinct CDR3 sequences, with 22% found just once. What was sequenced was peripheral blood. All receptors come from a young woman with stable Graves' hyperthyroidism. Some clones in this sample may be carry-over from other donors' samples.

This clonotype is a singleton in its sample. The chain uses TRBV9 and TRBJ1-2; D unresolved. CDR1 SGDLS and CDR2 YYNGEE come from the germline V gene. V was cut by 5 bases and J by 5 bases, with 13 bases left in between. This CDR3 is built from 13 residues. Written as DNA, the CDR3 is TGTGCCAGCAGTGTCAGCGGCCAATATGGCTACACCTTC. The encoded protein is CASSVSGQYGYTF.

This chain joins TRBV27 and TRBJ2-7; 8 bases are shared with TRBD1. Germline-derived CDR1 and CDR2 are MNHEY and SMNVEV (reference sequence). V shed 1 base, J shed 5 bases, and the junction held 4 bases outside the gene matches. The CDR3 totals 14 residues. The CDR3 DNA is TGTGCCAGCAGTTTATGGGACAGGAGGCACGAGCAGTACTTC. Protein sequence: CASSLWDRRHEQYF.

This clonotype appeared many times. The chain employs TRBV20-1 and TRBJ2-5; TRBD1 or TRBD2 may be the D gene (5 bases each). The V gene's germline CDR1 is DFQATT and CDR2 SNEGSKA (reference sequence). V lost 3 bases to trimming and J lost 5 bases, with 16 bases between them. The CDR3 covers 14 residues. The CDR3: CSASSSGKGETQYF. The DNA of the CDR3 is TGCAGTGCTAGTTCTTCCGGGAAGGGGGAGACCCAGTACTTC.

This clonotype was detected ten times or more. The genes are TRBV5-1 and TRBJ1-1; the D gene is possibly TRBD1 (6 bases). This CDR3 has 15 amino acids. Germline lookup yields CDR1 SGHRS and CDR2 YFSETQ. V lost 2 bases and J 3 bases, leaving 14 bases between the germline ends. CDR3 bases: TGCGCCAGCAGCTTAACAGGGCTGGGGGACACTGAAGCTTTCTTT. This gives the protein CASSLTGLGDTEAFF.

A word on this clonotype: This is likely a read error, given that the CDR3 carries no conserved phenylalanine or tryptophan at its end. This chain uses TRBV12-3 or TRBV12-4 with TRBJ1-5; D may be TRBD1 (6 bases). The CDR3 covers 13 residues. V gave up 6 bases and J gave up 5 bases, with 11 bases separating them. CDR3 bases: TGTGCCAGCAGCCCGGACAGTGATCAGCCCCAGCATTTG. This gives the protein CASSPDSDQPQHL.

The sample holds many counts of this clonotype. This chain links TRBV30 with TRBJ2-7; D is tentatively TRBD1 or TRBD2 (5 bases each). V was cut by 0 bases and J by 3 bases, with 15 bases left in between. Germline lookup yields CDR1 GTSNPN and CDR2 SVGIG (reference sequence). The CDR3 consists of 15 residues. The CDR3 region is CAWSVTVWGNYEQYF. In DNA, the CDR3 is TGTGCCTGGAGTGTAACTGTGTGGGGGAACTACGAGCAGTACTTC.

This clonotype was seen repeatedly, ten times or more. The chain carries TRBV12-5 and TRBJ2-5, with a possible D match to TRBD1 (6 bases). Germline V lookup: CDR1 LGHNT, CDR2 FRNRAP. Deletions cut 4 bases from V and 0 bases from J, with 12 bases between. CDR3 length equals 15 residues. The CDR3 DNA sequence: TGTGCTAGTGGTTCCGACCGGGACAACCAAGAGACCCAGTACTTC. It specifies CASGSDRDNQETQYF. Drawing the rest from reference TRBV12-5 and TRBJ2-5, the complete variable domain is DARVTQTPRHKVTEMGQEVTMRCQPILGHNTVFWYRQTMMQGLELLAYFRNRAPLDDSGMPKDRFSAEMPDATLATLKIQPSEPRDSAVYFCASGSDRDNQETQYFGPGTRLLVL.

The sample holds many counts of this clonotype. V is TRBV5-1 and J is TRBJ1-1; D is unclear. Looked up from germline, CDR1 is SGHRS and CDR2 is YFSETQ. V lost 1 base and J lost 6, with 10 bases in between. The CDR3 has 13 residues. The CDR3 is CASSLMGGSEAFF. The CDR3 DNA is TGCGCCAGCAGCTTGATGGGAGGCTCTGAAGCTTTCTTT.